Shown below are 22 T cell receptor beta chains from a single sample sequenced in a study of CD8+ T cells in alopecia areata. TCR sequencing used cDNA made by reverse transcription of extracted RNA. Sequenced by immunoSEQ multiplex PCR; TCRdb stores in-frame clones only, minus some. The sample carries approximately 200,000 clones, 60% recorded once. Treatment: oral pan-JAK inhibitor, 5-10 mg twice daily. The sample consisted of CD4+ T cells sorted from blood, taken at week 4, from a patient treated with tofacitinib. These receptors all come from a human donor with alopecia areata.

The rearrangement uses TRBV14 and TRBJ2-5; D unclear. This CDR3 has 14 residues. Germline V lookup: CDR1 SGHDN, CDR2 FVKESK. The V gene lost 5 bases and the J gene lost 2 bases, with 12 bases spanning the gap. CDR3 in amino acids: CASSLGLPQETQYF. The CDR3, as DNA: TGTGCCAGCAGCTTAGGGCTGCCACAAGAGACCCAGTACTTC.

This chain connects TRBV19 to TRBJ1-2; D not resolved. Trimming took 5 bases from V and 4 from J, leaving 8 bases between them. The germline V gene has CDR1 LNHDA and CDR2 SQIVND (reference sequence). The CDR3 has 12 residues. This CDR3 is CASSDPPYGYTF. CDR3 DNA sequence: TGTGCCAGTAGTGATCCCCCCTATGGCTACACCTTC.

This clone has a handful of counts. The chain has TRBV5-1 and TRBJ2-3, with D possibly being TRBD1 or TRBD2 (5 bases each). V was cut by 3 bases and J by 4 bases, with 15 bases left in between. CDR3 length: 15 residues. In germline, CDR1 is SGHRS, CDR2 YFSETQ. As DNA, the CDR3 is TGCGCCAGCAGCTCCTCCGGGACCCGTTCAGATACGCAGTATTTT. Residues: CASSSSGTRSDTQYF.

Only a few counts were recorded for this clone. CDR3 nucleotides: TGTGCCAGCAGCCCCACAGGAAAGTCTAATTCACCCCTCCACTTT. Amino acid sequence: CASSPTGKSNSPLHF. The rearrangement links TRBV7-9 to TRBJ1-6, with D perhaps matching TRBD1 (5 bases). V was cut by 5 bases and J by 6 bases, with 14 bases left in between. Germline V gene sequence: CDR1 SEHNR, CDR2 FQNEAQ (reference sequence). The length of the CDR3 is 15 residues.

This chain connects TRBV5-4 to TRBJ1-1; perhaps TRBD1 as D (6 bases). Trimming left V 4 bases short and J 3 bases short, with 13 bases between. There are 14 residues in the CDR3. CDR1 is SGHNT and CDR2 is YYREEE in the germline V gene (reference sequence). In DNA, the CDR3 is TGTGCCAGCAGCCCAGGACAGCCTGACACTGAAGCTTTCTTT. Translated, it gives CASSPGQPDTEAFF.

V and J are TRBV7-8 and TRBJ2-7; D possibly corresponds to TRBD2 (5 bases). The V end was cut by 1 base, the J end by 5 bases, with 15 bases between. Germline V lookup: CDR1 SGHVS, CDR2 FQNEAQ. This CDR3 is 15 amino acids long. The CDR3 nucleotides are TGTGCCAGCAGCTTAGGGTCGGGATTTGTCAACGAGCAGTACTTC. Translation gives CASSLGSGFVNEQYF. The entire variable domain, with the rest obtained from reference TRBV7-8 and TRBJ2-7, is as follows: GAGVSQSPRYKVAKRGQDVALRCDPISGHVSLFWYQQALGQGPEFLTYFQNEAQLDKSGLPSDRFFAERPEGSVSTLKIQRTQQEDSAVYLCASSLGSGFVNEQYFGPGTRLTVT.

This rearrangement joins TRBV15 to TRBJ1-2; D not resolved. This CDR3 spans 15 amino acids. The germline gives CDR1 LNHNV, CDR2 YYDKDF (reference sequence). Between the trimmed V and J ends, which lost 0 bases and 6 bases, there was a span of 14 bases. This chain's CDR3 is CATSRDGPGPNGYTF. CDR3 DNA: TGTGCCACCAGCAGAGATGGTCCCGGCCCAAATGGCTACACCTTC. The variable domain in full, completed from reference TRBV15 and TRBJ1-2, reads DAMVIQNPRYQVTQFGKPVTLSCSQTLNHNVMYWYQQKSSQAPKLLFHYYDKDFNNEADTPDNFQSRRPNTSFCFLDIRSPGLGDTAMYLCATSRDGPGPNGYTFGSGTRLTVV.

The V call is TRBV18, the J call TRBJ2-3; 7 bases line up with TRBD1. Germline V gives CDR1 KGHSH, CDR2 LQKENI. V was clipped by 3 bases and J by 4 bases; unmatched bases: 4. The CDR3 loop spans 14 amino acids. CDR3 sequence: CASSPGTAADTQYF. CDR3 sequence (DNA): TGTGCCAGCTCACCGGGGACAGCGGCAGATACGCAGTATTTT. The whole variable domain, remainder taken from reference TRBV18 and TRBJ2-3, is NAGVMQNPRHLVRRRGQEARLRCSPMKGHSHVYWYRQLPEEGLKFMVYLQKENIIDESGMPKERFSAEFPKEGPSILRIQQVVRGDSAAYFCASSPGTAADTQYFGPGTRLTVL.

The V and J genes are TRBV30 and TRBJ2-7; D ambiguous. This CDR3 has 10 amino acids. Trimming removed 7 bases at V and 2 bases at J, with 6 bases between. The germline CDR1 and CDR2 sequences are GTSNPN and SVGIG (reference sequence). The DNA of the CDR3 is TGTGCCTCGAGGACCTACGAGCAGTACTTC. Residues: CASRTYEQYF.

This chain connects TRBV29-1 to TRBJ1-2; D is undetermined. CDR1 is SQVTM, CDR2 ANQGSEA, per germline. Trimming left V 2 bases short and J 0 bases short, with 10 bases between. The CDR3 totals 14 residues. CDR3 in DNA: TGCAGCGTTGAAAACCGGGGATCTAACTATGGCTACACCTTC. Translation gives CSVENRGSNYGYTF.

This clone was found many times. The chain recombines TRBV2 with TRBJ2-1, with D possibly TRBD1 on 6 matching bases. The CDR3 length is 13 residues. The V end lost 6 bases, the J end lost 5 bases, and 11 bases lay between the germline ends. Germline V lookup: CDR1 SNHLY, CDR2 FYNNEI. CDR3 protein: CASSATGNNEQFF. CDR3 DNA sequence: TGTGCCAGCAGCGCTACAGGGAACAATGAGCAGTTCTTC.

This clone was detected a few times. The same CDR3 can be traced to other DNA sequences in this sample. The genes are TRBV5-1 and TRBJ1-1, with D possibly matching TRBD1 (5 bases). The CDR3 is made up of 14 amino acids. Trimming shortened V by 0 bases and J by 1 base, and 7 bases separated the two germline ends. CDR1 and CDR2 (germline): SGHRS, YFSETQ. This chain's CDR3 is CASSLVQGNTEAFF. In nucleotides, the CDR3 is TGCGCCAGCAGCTTGGTTCAGGGGAACACTGAAGCTTTCTTT.

The chain employs TRBV7-3 and TRBJ2-1; 8 bases are a match to TRBD1. This CDR3 comprises 14 residues. Germline V gene data show CDR1 as SGHTA and CDR2 as FQGTGA. V was clipped by 4 bases and J by 5 bases; unmatched bases: 4. This CDR3 is CASSSNRGDNEQFF. The DNA for the CDR3 is TGTGCCAGCAGCTCCAACAGGGGGGACAATGAGCAGTTCTTC.

The V and J genes are TRBV7-9 and TRBJ1-5, with 9 bases lining up with TRBD1. V dropped 7 bases and J dropped 5; count of bases not matched to a gene: 9. Germline assignment: CDR1 SEHNR and CDR2 FQNEAQ (reference sequence). This CDR3 comprises 15 residues. This chain's CDR3 is CASTAGTGSDQPQHF. The CDR3, as DNA: TGTGCCAGCACCGCCGGGACAGGGAGCGATCAGCCCCAGCATTTT.

This clone came up once. The chain has TRBV6-5 and TRBJ1-3, with unresolved D. This CDR3 is built from 15 residues. Trimming stripped 6 bases from V and 0 bases from J, with 12 bases between. Germline V gives CDR1 MNHEY, CDR2 SVGAGI. The CDR3 sequence is CASSGGPGSGNTIYF. The DNA for the CDR3 is TGTGCCAGCAGCGGAGGACCGGGCTCTGGAAACACCATATATTTT.

This clone was detected only a few times. This chain uses TRBV29-1 with TRBJ2-2; D might be TRBD1 or TRBD2, each matching 5 bases. CDR3 length equals 13 residues. The germline gives CDR1 SQVTM, CDR2 ANQGSEA. The CDR3 DNA reads as TGCAGTTCCGGGACCGGGAACACCGGGGAGCTGTTTTTT. Translation: CSSGTGNTGELFF.

This clone appeared a few times. In nucleotides, the CDR3 is TGCAGCCACGTATGGAGGACTGAAGCTTTCTTT. This sequence encodes CSHVWRTEAFF. The chain is built from TRBV29-1 and TRBJ1-1; D gene unclear. The CDR3 is made up of 11 amino acids. The germline V gene has CDR1 SQVTM and CDR2 ANQGSEA. V lost 8 bases and J lost 5, with 12 bases in between.

This clone was found a few times. The V call is TRBV29-1, the J call TRBJ2-1; 10 bases agree with TRBD2. This CDR3 spans 18 amino acids. V shed 5 bases, J shed 1 base, and the junction held 14 bases outside the gene matches. Germline CDR1 is SQVTM and CDR2 is ANQGSEA. The CDR3 DNA reads as TGCAGCGTTTTTTTGGCTAGCGGGGGAACCACTTCCTACAATGAGCAGTTCTTC. It translates to CSVFLASGGTTSYNEQFF.

The chain joins TRBV28 to TRBJ1-2, with unresolved D. CDR1 and CDR2 (germline): MDHEN, SYDVKM. The CDR3 covers 14 residues. V was cut by 1 base and J by 6 bases, with 12 bases left in between. CDR3 nucleotide sequence: TGTGCCAGCAGTTTATTGGCTGGGGTCGATGGCTACACCTTC. Its translation is CASSLLAGVDGYTF.

This sequence joins TRBV30 and TRBJ1-5; TRBD1 agrees at 9 bases. Losses at the gene ends were 7 bases for V and 5 bases for J; bases not matched to a gene: 3. CDR1 is GTSNPN and CDR2 is SVGIG in the germline V gene (reference sequence). The length of the CDR3 is 12 residues. In nucleotides, the CDR3 is TGTGCCTTCGACAGGGGGGATCAGCCCCAGCATTTT. Protein sequence: CAFDRGDQPQHF.

This clone has only a few counts. J is TRBJ2-3 and V is TRBV4-1; D might be TRBD1 (6 bases). The CDR3 sequence is 14 residues long. V was clipped by 2 bases and J by 5 bases, with 11 bases between them. Germline CDR1 MGHRA, CDR2 YSYEKL. The chain's CDR3 is CASSQPGQRDTQYF. Written as DNA, the CDR3 is TGCGCCAGCAGCCAACCTGGACAGCGAGATACGCAGTATTTT.

The V and J genes are TRBV30 and TRBJ1-1; D call uncertain. The ends were cut back, 1 base at V and 7 bases at J, with 7 bases in the middle. This CDR3 contains 11 residues. CDR1 GTSNPN and CDR2 SVGIG come from the germline V gene (reference sequence). CDR3 sequence (DNA): TGTGCCTGGAGTGGAGCCCGTGAAGCTTTCTTT. It codes for CAWSGAREAFF. The complete variable domain, with remaining parts taken from reference TRBV30 and TRBJ1-1, reads SQTIHQWPATLVQPVGSPLSLECTVEGTSNPNLYWYRQAAGRGLQLLFYSVGIGQISSEVPQNLSASRPQDRQFILSSKKLLLSDSGFYLCAWSGAREAFFGQGTRLTVV.